These 9 T cell receptor beta chains originate from one sample sequenced in a study of HIV-infected patients and healthy controls (TCRdb year 2014). Follow-up blood was drawn from HIV-infected patients roughly three months, about 14 weeks, after the initiation of antiretroviral therapy. Since whole blood was used without any cell fractionation, the repertoire reflected all peripheral T cells in unsorted form. Library generation was performed with 5' RACE. The instrument given in TCRdb is Illumina MiSeq. Using SuperScript III with primers targeting the alpha and beta constant regions, around 500 ng of RNA was reverse transcribed. Separate alpha and beta chain libraries were made by chain-specific third strand synthesis with multiplexing indices. In-frame beta chains were kept once TCRdb had trimmed the public reads at Q25 with fastp and called clones with MiXCR. Entries that share a CDR3 protein sequence are merged under the most common genes and DNA. The sample yields some 7,400 distinct CDR3 sequences; 6.7% were counted once. Of the sample, 20% falls within the top ten clones.

Specimen: blood, collected during antiretroviral therapy. Receptors were obtained from an adult with HIV infection.

This clonotype is deemed medium-sized. This beta chain turned up in a library designed for alpha chains; as an off-target read, its abundance says little. V usage is TRBV6-5 and J usage is TRBJ2-7; D remains unclear. CDR1 MNHEY and CDR2 SVGAGI come from the germline V gene. The V gene lost 6 bases and the J gene lost 0 bases, with 12 bases spanning the gap. The CDR3 totals 14 residues. The chain's CDR3 is CASSPRPSSYEQYF. CDR3 bases: TGTGCCAGCAGCCCCAGACCCAGCTCCTACGAGCAGTACTTC.

Comments on this clonotype: For a library built for alpha chains, this beta chain is a stray read; little rests on its size. The rearrangement joins TRBV25-1 to TRBJ1-1; D ambiguous. From germline, CDR1 is MGHDK and CDR2 SYGVNS. There are 13 residues in the CDR3. Deletions cut 5 bases from V and 1 base from J, with 8 bases between. CDR3 nucleotide sequence: TGTGCCAGCAGTAGGACTCCGAACACTGAAGCTTTCTTT. Amino acid sequence: CASSRTPNTEAFF.

This clonotype was recorded many times. Being off target in a library aimed at alpha chains, this beta chain has a size of little meaning. The chain carries TRBV19 and TRBJ2-3, with TRBD2 identical over 7 bases. Per germline, CDR1 LNHDA and CDR2 SQIVND (reference sequence). The J segment lost 0 bases and the V segment lost 11 bases, leaving 5 bases of the junction unmatched. The CDR3 spans 13 residues. DNA of the CDR3: TGTGCCTGTATGGGGGGGAGCACAGATACGCAGTATTTT. Translated: CACMGGSTDTQYF.

Relative to its sample, this clonotype is medium-sized (0.01 to 0.1%). Within a library made for alpha chains, this beta chain is off target, and its count is uninformative. This sequence joins TRBV5-1 and TRBJ2-3; D not certain. CDR1 is SGHRS, CDR2 YFSETQ, per germline. CDR3 size: 12 residues. V gave up 4 bases and J gave up 0 bases, with 3 bases separating them. The CDR3 DNA follows: TGCGCCAGCAGCCTAAGCACAGATACGCAGTATTTT. Its translation: CASSLSTDTQYF.

This clonotype is categorized as medium-sized. For a library built for alpha chains, this beta chain is a stray read; little rests on its size. CDR3 protein: CASGQTTGTGLNNEQFF. The CDR3 DNA reads as TGTGCCAGCGGGCAGACTACCGGGACAGGGCTTAACAATGAGCAGTTCTTC. The V gene is TRBV3-1, the J gene TRBJ2-1; 9 bases are a match to TRBD1. With 8 bases clipped from V and 5 bases from J, the junction kept 16 bases outside the gene matches. The CDR3 contains 17 residues. Per the germline V gene, CDR1 is LGHDT and CDR2 is YNNKEL (reference sequence).

This clonotype appeared a few times. As an off-target read in a library built for alpha chains, this beta chain has a frequency of little significance. In nucleotides, the CDR3 is TGTGCCAGCAGCCCCGACCTGGCGGTCCACGAGCAGTACTTC. Encoded protein: CASSPDLAVHEQYF. The chain employs TRBV6-5 and TRBJ2-7; D call uncertain. This CDR3 has 14 residues. CDR1 and CDR2 (germline): MNHEY, SVGAGI. The ends were cut back, 6 bases at V and 5 bases at J, with 17 bases in the middle.

This clonotype came up many times. This beta chain is an unintended read in a library built for alpha chains; its size means little. The J gene is TRBJ2-1, the V gene TRBV19, with TRBD2 matching 7 bases. The CDR3 runs 17 residues. Germline CDR1 reads LNHDA; CDR2 reads SQIVND (reference sequence). The ends lost 5 bases at V and 3 bases at J; junction bases unmatched: 13. The CDR3 bases are TGTGCCAGTAGTTCCTTTAGCAGGAGGGAGGGCTACAATGAGCAGTTCTTC. Its translation is CASSSFSRREGYNEQFF.

Concerning this clonotype itself: The library was prepared for alpha chains; this beta chain is a stray read, so its frequency means little. The chain links TRBV5-1 to TRBJ2-7; 9 bases line up with TRBD1. CDR1 and CDR2 (germline): SGHRS, YFSETQ. V shed 4 bases, J shed 5 bases, and the junction held 10 bases outside the gene matches. CDR3 length: 15 residues. DNA of the CDR3: TGCGCCAGCAGCCCGACGGACAGGGGATTAGACGAGCAGTACTTC. Amino acids: CASSPTDRGLDEQYF.

This clonotype was counted many times. The library was prepared for alpha chains; this beta chain is a stray read, so its frequency means little. The rearrangement joins TRBV20-1 to TRBJ2-7; D is ambiguous. The CDR3 is 12 residues long. V dropped 0 bases and J dropped 5 bases, with 8 bases sitting between them. CDR1 is DFQATT, CDR2 SNEGSKA, per germline (reference sequence). CDR3 sequence: CSAREEIHEQYF. DNA of the CDR3: TGCAGTGCTAGAGAGGAAATCCACGAGCAGTACTTC.